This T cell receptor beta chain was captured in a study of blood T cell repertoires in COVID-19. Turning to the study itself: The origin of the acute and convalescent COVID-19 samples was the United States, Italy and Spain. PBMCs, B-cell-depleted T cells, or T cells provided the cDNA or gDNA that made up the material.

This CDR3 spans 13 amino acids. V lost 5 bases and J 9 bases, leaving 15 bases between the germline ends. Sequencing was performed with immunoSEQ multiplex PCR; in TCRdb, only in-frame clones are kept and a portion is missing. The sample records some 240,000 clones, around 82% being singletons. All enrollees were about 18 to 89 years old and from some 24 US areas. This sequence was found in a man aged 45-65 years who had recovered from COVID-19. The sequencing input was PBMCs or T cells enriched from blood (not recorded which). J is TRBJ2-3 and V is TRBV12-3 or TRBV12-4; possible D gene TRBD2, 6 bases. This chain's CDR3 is CASSLWAEGTQYF. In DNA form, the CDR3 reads TGTGCCAGCAGTCTCTGGGCGGAGGGGACGCAGTATTTT.